The next 10 T cell receptor beta chains were all read from a single sample in a study of identical twins. TCRdb reprocessed the 5' RACE reads via MiXCR and lists one record per CDR3 protein. Among approximately 1.8 million distinct CDR3 sequences, about 32% were seen once, and the ten largest hold 0.25% to 0.3%. Input material: cord blood. The receptors stem from a newborn girl in good health.

The CDR3 spells CASSLVRDYEQFF. The CDR3 DNA reads as TGTGCCAGCAGTTTAGTAAGGGACTACGAGCAGTTCTTC. V and J are TRBV12-3 or TRBV12-4 and TRBJ2-1; 7 bases align to TRBD2. This CDR3 contains 13 residues. J lost 10 bases, V lost 1 base, and 4 bases had no gene match.

The genes are TRBV20-1 and TRBJ2-1; 9 bases fit TRBD2. V lost 5 bases and J lost 0; bases outside the gene matches: 8. Germline CDR1 reads DFQATT; CDR2 reads SNEGSKA (reference sequence). The CDR3 contains 16 residues. CDR3 bases: TGCAGTGCTCCGTCGGCGGGAGGGTTCTCCTACAATGAGCAGTTCTTC. Its translation is CSAPSAGGFSYNEQFF.

This clonotype has a count of ten or more. The V and J genes are TRBV20-1 and TRBJ2-7; TRBD2 is a possible D gene (5 bases). The CDR3 contains 14 residues. Germline CDR1 DFQATT, CDR2 SNEGSKA (reference sequence). The V end was cut by 1 base, the J end by 1 base, with 11 bases between. CDR3 in amino acids: CSARALRGSYEQYF. The CDR3 region has the DNA TGCAGTGCTAGAGCTCTCCGGGGATCCTACGAGCAGTACTTC.

There are a few counts of this clonotype. The chain joins TRBV3-1 to TRBJ2-5; TRBD2 is a possible D gene (5 bases). The CDR3 runs to 15 residues. Trimming pared 1 base from V and 4 bases from J, leaving 13 bases between. The germline V gene has CDR1 LGHDT and CDR2 YNNKEL (reference sequence). The CDR3, as DNA: TGTGCCAGCAGCCAAGGTCCTACTAGGCGAGAGACCCAGTACTTC. It yields the protein CASSQGPTRRETQYF.

The chain uses TRBV5-1 and TRBJ2-5, with TRBD2 matching 10 bases. CDR1 and CDR2 from the germline V gene are SGHRS and YFSETQ. Germline trimming cut 0 bases from V and 5 bases from J; bases unmatched to any gene: 7. This CDR3 contains 16 residues. CDR3 sequence reads: CASSLAPGLARETQYF. The CDR3 bases are TGCGCCAGCAGCTTGGCCCCGGGACTAGCGCGGGAGACCCAGTACTTC. Supplemented by reference TRBV5-1 and TRBJ2-5, the full variable domain reads KAGVTQTPRYLIKTRGQQVTLSCSPISGHRSVSWYQQTPGQGLQFLFEYFSETQRNKGNFPGRFSGRQFSNSRSEMNVSTLELGDSALYLCASSLAPGLARETQYFGPGTRLLVL.

This clonotype was picked up many times. The genes are TRBV12-3 or TRBV12-4 and TRBJ1-2, with a weak D call TRBD1 (6 bases). V lost 7 bases to trimming and J lost 4 bases, with 16 bases between them. This CDR3 has 14 residues. The CDR3 loop reads CASTLTGSSYGYTF. CDR3 nucleotides: TGTGCCAGCACCCTAACAGGGTCTAGCTATGGCTACACCTTC.

This clonotype has just a few counts. This chain uses TRBV29-1 with TRBJ2-7; no firm D call. The CDR3 contains 12 residues. V lost 7 bases to trimming and J lost 4 bases, with 14 bases between them. Germline V lookup: CDR1 SQVTM, CDR2 ANQGSEA. CDR3: CSGKVGAYEQYF. CDR3 in DNA: TGCAGCGGAAAGGTGGGCGCGTACGAGCAGTACTTC.

The genes are TRBV5-1 and TRBJ2-7, with a tentative D call TRBD2 (6 bases). The V end was cut by 4 bases, the J end by 7 bases, with 15 bases between. The CDR3 extends over 13 amino acids. The germline gives CDR1 SGHRS, CDR2 YFSETQ. CDR3 coding DNA: TGCGCCAGCAGCACGGGACTCTCCCCTGAGCAGTACTTC. Translating it yields CASSTGLSPEQYF.

The chain combines TRBV9 with TRBJ2-1; 11 bases fit TRBD2. The CDR3 totals 15 residues. CDR1 and CDR2 (germline): SGDLS, YYNGEE. The V and J ends lost 4 bases and 7 bases, in that order; junction bases with no gene match: 7. CDR3 sequence (DNA): TGTGCCAGCAGCCCCACGTCTAGCGGGGGGAATGAGCAGTTCTTC. As protein: CASSPTSSGGNEQFF.

As to this clonotype: At one of its ends the junction is not consistent with the germline gene, which may arise from a read error. V and J are TRBV25-1 and TRBJ2-7, with TRBD2 as a possible D gene (6 bases). The J call could be wrong; TRBJ2-4 is a better fit for the DNA end. The germline CDR1 and CDR2 sequences are MGHDK and SYGVNS. This CDR3 has 14 residues. CDR3 region: CARPGSEGKDIQYF. The CDR3 DNA follows: TGTGCCAGACCGGGGTCGGAGGGCAAAGACATTCAGTACTTC.